This T cell receptor beta chain is from a study of T cell changes during pregnancy in multiple sclerosis. Sequenced by immunoSEQ multiplex PCR; TCRdb stores in-frame clones only, minus some. The sample yields 25,000 to 35,000 clones, under 95% seen once. CDR1 and CDR2 (germline): SGHVS, FQNEAQ. After removal of 5 bases from V and 4 bases from J, the junction contained 12 bases not matched to a gene. This CDR3 spans 16 amino acids. Sequencing was performed on CD8+ T cells from peripheral blood mononuclear cells, taken before pregnancy. The TCR originated in a female donor with multiple sclerosis, enrolled in a pregnancy study. The rearrangement joins TRBV7-8 to TRBJ2-7; 9 bases match TRBD1. The CDR3 region is CASSTLPRDRVYEQYF. CDR3 DNA: TGTGCCAGCAGCACACTACCTCGGGACAGGGTATACGAGCAGTACTTC.